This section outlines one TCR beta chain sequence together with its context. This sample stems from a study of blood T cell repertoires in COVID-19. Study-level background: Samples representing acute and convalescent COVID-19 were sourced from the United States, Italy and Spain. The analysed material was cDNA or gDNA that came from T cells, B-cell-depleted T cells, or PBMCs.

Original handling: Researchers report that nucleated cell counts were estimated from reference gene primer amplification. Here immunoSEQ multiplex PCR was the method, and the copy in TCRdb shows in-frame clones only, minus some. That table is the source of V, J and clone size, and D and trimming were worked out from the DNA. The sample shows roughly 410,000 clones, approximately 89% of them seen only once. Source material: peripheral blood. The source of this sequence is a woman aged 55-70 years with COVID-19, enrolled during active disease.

The CDR3 coding sequence is TGTGCCAGCAGCGAGCAGGGTTTTCTTGAAGCTTTCTTT. As protein: CASSEQGFLEAFF. V and J are TRBV9 and TRBJ1-1; a weak D match, TRBD1 (5 bases). CDR3 length: 13 residues. V dropped 3 bases and J dropped 7 bases, with 13 bases sitting between them. Per the germline V gene, CDR1 is SGDLS and CDR2 is YYNGEE.